This T cell receptor (beta chain) appears in the sequencing data of a study of beta chain features in type 1 diabetes. Points from the study as a whole: Researchers report that Type 1 diabetes patients had moderately but significantly shorter TCRB CDR3s across all four CD4+ subsets.

On this clone itself: What it recognizes is unknown.

Reverse transcribing all isolated RNA meant expressed TCRB transcripts were sequenced. Sequencing was performed with immunoSEQ multiplex PCR; in TCRdb, only in-frame clones are kept and a portion is missing. This sample yields more than 250,000 clones, of which around 20% are seen a single time; about 0.027% belongs to the top ten. Trimming cost V 5 bases and J 2 bases, with 18 bases left between them. Germline lookup yields CDR1 SGHTA and CDR2 FQGNSA. This CDR3 has 16 residues. This sequence originates from a middle-aged woman with type 1 diabetes. The material sequenced was naive CD4+ T cells from blood. V is TRBV7-2 and J is TRBJ2-5; D is possibly TRBD2 (6 bases). CDR3 nucleotide sequence: TGTGCCAGCAGCGGCGGGGCAGGTGTTGGGCAAGAGACCCAGTACTTC. Amino acid sequence: CASSGGAGVGQETQYF.